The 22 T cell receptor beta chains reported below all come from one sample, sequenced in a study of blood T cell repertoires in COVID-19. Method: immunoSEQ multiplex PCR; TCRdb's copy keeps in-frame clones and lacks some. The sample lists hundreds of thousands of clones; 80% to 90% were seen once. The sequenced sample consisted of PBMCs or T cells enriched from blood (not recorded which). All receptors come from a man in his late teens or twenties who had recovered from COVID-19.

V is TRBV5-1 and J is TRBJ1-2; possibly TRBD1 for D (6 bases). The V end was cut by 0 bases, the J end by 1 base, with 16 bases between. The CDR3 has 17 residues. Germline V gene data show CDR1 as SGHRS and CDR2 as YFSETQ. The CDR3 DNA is TGCGCCAGCAGCTTGGAAGTCGGGCAGGGGTTTAACTATGGCTACACCTTC. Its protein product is CASSLEVGQGFNYGYTF.

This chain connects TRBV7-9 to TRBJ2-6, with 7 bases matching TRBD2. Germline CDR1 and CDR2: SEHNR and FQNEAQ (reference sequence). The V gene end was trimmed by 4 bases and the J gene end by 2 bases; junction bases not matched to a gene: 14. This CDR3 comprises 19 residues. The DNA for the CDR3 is TGTGCCAGCAGCTCAGGGCACGGCAGGGACTACACTGGGGCCAACGTCCTGACTTTC. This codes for CASSSGHGRDYTGANVLTF.

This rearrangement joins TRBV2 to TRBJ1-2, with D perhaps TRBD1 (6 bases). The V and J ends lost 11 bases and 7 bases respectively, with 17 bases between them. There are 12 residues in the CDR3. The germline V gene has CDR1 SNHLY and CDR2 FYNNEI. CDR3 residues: CAGETGKPGYTF. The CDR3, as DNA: TGTGCCGGGGAGACAGGAAAACCTGGCTACACCTTC.

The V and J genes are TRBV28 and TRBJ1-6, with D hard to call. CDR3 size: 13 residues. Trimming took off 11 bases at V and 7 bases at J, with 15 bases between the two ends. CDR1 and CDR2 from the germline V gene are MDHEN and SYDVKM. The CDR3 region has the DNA TGTGCCGTGAATCTAGGCCAAAATTCACCCCTCCACTTT. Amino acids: CAVNLGQNSPLHF.

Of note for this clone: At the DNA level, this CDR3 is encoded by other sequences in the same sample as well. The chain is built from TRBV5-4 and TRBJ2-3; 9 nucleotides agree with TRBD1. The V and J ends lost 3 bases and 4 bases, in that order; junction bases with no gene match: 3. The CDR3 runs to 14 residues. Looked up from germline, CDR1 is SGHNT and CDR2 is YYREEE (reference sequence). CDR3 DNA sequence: TGTGCCAGCAGCTCACAGGGGGCATCAGATACGCAGTATTTT. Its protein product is CASSSQGASDTQYF.

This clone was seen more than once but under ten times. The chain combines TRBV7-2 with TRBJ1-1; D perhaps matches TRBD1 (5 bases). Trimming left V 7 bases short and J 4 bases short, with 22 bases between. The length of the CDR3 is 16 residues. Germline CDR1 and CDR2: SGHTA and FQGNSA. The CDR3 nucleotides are TGTGCCAGCATCAACGGGGGGTCTTCCCTATTCACTGAAGCTTTCTTT. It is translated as CASINGGSSLFTEAFF.

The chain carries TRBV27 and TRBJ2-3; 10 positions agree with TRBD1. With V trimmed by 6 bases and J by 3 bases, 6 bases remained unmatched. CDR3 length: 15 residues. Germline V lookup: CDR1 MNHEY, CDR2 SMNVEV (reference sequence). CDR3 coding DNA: TGTGCCAGCAGGGGGACAGGGGTCGGGACAGATACGCAGTATTTT. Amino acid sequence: CASRGTGVGTDTQYF.

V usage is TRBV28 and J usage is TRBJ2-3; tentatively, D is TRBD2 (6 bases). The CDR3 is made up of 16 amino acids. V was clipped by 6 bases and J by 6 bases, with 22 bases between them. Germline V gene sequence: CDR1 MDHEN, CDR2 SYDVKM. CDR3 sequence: CASRPGGSGGRDTQYF. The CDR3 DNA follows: TGTGCCAGCAGACCCGGGGGTAGCGGAGGAAGGGATACGCAGTATTTT.

CDR3 in amino acids: CASSQGIDRTYNEQFF. CDR3 sequence (DNA): TGCGCCAGCAGCCAAGGAATCGACAGGACCTACAATGAGCAGTTCTTC. The V and J genes are TRBV4-1 and TRBJ2-1; D might be TRBD1 (6 bases). CDR1 MGHRA and CDR2 YSYEKL come from the germline V gene. CDR3 length: 16 residues. Trimming took 1 base from V and 2 from J, leaving 12 bases between them.

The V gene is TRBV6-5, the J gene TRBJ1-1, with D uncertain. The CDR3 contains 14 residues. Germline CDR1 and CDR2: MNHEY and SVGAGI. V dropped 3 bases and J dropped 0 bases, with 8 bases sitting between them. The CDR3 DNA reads TGTGCCAGCAGTTATGCGGAACTGAACACTGAAGCTTTCTTT. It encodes CASSYAELNTEAFF.

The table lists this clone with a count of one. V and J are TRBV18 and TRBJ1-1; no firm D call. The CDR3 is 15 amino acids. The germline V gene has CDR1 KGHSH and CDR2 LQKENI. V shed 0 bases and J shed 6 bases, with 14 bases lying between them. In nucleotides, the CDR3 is TGTGCCAGCTCACCACCATCCGGGTACGGGTCTGAAGCTTTCTTT. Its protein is CASSPPSGYGSEAFF.

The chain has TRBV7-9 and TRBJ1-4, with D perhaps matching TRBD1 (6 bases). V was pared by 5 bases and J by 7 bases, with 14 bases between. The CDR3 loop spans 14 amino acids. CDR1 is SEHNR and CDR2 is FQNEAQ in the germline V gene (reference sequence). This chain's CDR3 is CASSRQGQGEKLFF. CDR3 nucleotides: TGTGCCAGCAGCCGTCAGGGGCAAGGTGAAAAACTGTTTTTT.

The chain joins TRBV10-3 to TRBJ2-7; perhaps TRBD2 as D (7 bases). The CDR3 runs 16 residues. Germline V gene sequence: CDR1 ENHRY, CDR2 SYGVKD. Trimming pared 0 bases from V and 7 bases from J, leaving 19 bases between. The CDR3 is CAISESEGGERGEQYF. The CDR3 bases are TGTGCCATCAGTGAGTCTGAAGGGGGGGAAAGAGGGGAGCAGTACTTC.

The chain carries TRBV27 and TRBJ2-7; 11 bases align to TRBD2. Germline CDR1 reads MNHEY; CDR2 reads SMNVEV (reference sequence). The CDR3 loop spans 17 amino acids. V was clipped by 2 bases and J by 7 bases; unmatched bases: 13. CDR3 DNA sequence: TGTGCCAGCAGTTTAAGTCTTGGGGCTAGCGGGAGGACGGAGCAGTACTTC. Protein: CASSLSLGASGRTEQYF.

CDR3 in DNA: TGTGCCAGTAGTATCCAGGGCCGGTGGGGAGAGACCCAGTACTTC. Translating gives CASSIQGRWGETQYF. The chain joins TRBV19 to TRBJ2-5; the D gene is possibly TRBD1 (5 bases). Trimming left V 3 bases short and J 4 bases short, with 15 bases between. Germline V gene sequence: CDR1 LNHDA, CDR2 SQIVND (reference sequence). CDR3 length equals 15 residues.

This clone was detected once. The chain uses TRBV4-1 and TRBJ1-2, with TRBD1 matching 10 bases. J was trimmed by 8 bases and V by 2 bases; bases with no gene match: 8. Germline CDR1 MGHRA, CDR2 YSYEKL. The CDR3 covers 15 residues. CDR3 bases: TGCGCCAGCAGCCAATCGACAGGGGGCATAAAGGGCTACACCTTC. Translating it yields CASSQSTGGIKGYTF.

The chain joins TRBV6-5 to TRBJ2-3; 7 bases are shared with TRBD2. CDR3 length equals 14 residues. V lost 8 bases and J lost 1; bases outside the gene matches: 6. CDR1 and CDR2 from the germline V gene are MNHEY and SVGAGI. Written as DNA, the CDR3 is TGTGCCAGCGCCGTGGGAGGGGGCACAGATACGCAGTATTTT. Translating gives CASAVGGGTDTQYF.

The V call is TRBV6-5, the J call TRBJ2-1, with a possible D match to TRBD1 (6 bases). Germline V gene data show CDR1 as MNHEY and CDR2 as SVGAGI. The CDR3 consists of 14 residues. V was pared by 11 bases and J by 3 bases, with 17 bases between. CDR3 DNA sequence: TGTGCCTCCCAGGGGTGGGGGCTCTACAATGAGCAGTTCTTC. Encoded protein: CASQGWGLYNEQFF.

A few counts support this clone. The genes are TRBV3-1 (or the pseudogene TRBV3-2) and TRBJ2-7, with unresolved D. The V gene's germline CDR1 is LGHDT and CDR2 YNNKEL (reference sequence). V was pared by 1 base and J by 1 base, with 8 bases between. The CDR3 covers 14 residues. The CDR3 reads CASSQAGQSYEQYF. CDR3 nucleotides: TGTGCCAGCAGCCAAGCGGGTCAATCCTACGAGCAGTACTTC.

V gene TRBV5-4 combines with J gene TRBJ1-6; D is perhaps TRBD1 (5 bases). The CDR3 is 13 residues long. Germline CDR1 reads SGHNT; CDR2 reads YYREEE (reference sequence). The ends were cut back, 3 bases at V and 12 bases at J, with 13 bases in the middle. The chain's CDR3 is CASSWTGGLPLHF. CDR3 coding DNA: TGTGCCAGCAGCTGGACGGGGGGGTTACCCCTCCACTTT. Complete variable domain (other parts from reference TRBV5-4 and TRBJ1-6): ETGVTQSPTHLIKTRGQQVTLRCSSQSGHNTVSWYQQALGQGPQFIFQYYREEENGRGNFPPRFSGLQFPNYSSELNVNALELDDSALYLCASSWTGGLPLHFGNGTRLTVT.

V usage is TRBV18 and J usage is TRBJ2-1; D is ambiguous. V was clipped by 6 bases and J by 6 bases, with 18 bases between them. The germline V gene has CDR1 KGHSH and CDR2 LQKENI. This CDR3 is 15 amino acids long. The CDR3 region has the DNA TGTGCCAGCTCCCCCCCCCACAGCAGGCTCAATGAGCAGTTCTTC. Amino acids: CASSPPHSRLNEQFF.

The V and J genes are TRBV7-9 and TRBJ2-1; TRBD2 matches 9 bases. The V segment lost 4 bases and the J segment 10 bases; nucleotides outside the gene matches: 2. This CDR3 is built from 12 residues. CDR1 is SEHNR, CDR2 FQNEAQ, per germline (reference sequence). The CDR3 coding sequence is TGTGCCAGCAGCTGGCTAGCGGGAGAGCAGTTCTTC. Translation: CASSWLAGEQFF.